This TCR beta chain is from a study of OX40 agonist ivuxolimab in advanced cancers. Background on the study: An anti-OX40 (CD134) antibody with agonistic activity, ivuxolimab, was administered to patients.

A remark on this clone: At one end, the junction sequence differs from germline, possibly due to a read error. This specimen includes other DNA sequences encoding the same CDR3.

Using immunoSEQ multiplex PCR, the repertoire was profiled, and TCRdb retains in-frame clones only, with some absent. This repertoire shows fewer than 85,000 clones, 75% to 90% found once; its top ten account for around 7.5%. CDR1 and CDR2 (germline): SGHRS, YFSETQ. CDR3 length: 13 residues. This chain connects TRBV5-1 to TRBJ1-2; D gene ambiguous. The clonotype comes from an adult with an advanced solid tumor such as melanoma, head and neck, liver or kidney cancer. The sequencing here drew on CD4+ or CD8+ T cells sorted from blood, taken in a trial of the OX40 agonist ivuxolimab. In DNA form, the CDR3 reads TGCGCCAGCAGTTTGGGGTCTAACTATGGCTACACCTTC. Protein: CASSLGSNYGYTF.